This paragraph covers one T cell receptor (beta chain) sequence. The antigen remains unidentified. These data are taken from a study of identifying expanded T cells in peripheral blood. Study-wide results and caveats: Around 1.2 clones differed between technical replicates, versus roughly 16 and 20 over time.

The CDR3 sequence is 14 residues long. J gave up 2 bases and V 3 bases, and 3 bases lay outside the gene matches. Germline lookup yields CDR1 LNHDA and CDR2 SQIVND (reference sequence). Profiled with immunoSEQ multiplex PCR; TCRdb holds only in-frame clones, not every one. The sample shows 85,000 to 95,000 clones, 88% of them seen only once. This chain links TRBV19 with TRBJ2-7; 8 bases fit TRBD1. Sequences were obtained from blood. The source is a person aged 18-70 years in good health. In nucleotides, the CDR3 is TGTGCCAGTAGTATGGTACAGGGGGCCTACGAGCAGTACTTC. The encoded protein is CASSMVQGAYEQYF.